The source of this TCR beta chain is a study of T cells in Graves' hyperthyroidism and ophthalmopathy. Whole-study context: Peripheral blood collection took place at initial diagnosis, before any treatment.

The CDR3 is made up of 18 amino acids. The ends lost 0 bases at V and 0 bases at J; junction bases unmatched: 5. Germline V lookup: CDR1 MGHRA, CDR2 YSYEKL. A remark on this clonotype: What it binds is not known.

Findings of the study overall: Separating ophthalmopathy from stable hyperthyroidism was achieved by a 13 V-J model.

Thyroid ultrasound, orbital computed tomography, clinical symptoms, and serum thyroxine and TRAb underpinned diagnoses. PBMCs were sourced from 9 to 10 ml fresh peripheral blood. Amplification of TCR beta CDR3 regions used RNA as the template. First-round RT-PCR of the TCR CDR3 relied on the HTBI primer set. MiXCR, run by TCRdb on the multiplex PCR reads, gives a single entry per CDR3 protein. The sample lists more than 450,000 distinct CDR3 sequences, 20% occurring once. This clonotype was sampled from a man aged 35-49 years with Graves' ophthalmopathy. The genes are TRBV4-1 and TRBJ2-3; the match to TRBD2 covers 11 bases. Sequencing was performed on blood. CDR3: CASSQDSRLAGSTDTQYF. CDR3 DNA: TGCGCCAGCAGCCAAGATTCGAGACTAGCGGGGAGCACAGATACGCAGTATTTT.